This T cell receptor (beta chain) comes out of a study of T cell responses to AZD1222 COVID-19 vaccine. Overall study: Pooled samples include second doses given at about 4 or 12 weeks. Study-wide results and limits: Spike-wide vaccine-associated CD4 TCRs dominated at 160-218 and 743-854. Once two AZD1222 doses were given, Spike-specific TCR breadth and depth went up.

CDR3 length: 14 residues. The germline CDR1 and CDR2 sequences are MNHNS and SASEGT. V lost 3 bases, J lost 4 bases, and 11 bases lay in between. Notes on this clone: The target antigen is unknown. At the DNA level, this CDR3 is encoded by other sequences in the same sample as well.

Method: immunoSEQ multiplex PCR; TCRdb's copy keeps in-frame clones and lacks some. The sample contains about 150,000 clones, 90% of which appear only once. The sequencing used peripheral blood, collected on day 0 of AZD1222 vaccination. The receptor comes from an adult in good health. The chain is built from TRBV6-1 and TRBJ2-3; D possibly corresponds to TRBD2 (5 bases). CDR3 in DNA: TGTGCCAGCAGTGAGGGGAGTGGGGCAGATACGCAGTATTTT. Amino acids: CASSEGSGADTQYF.